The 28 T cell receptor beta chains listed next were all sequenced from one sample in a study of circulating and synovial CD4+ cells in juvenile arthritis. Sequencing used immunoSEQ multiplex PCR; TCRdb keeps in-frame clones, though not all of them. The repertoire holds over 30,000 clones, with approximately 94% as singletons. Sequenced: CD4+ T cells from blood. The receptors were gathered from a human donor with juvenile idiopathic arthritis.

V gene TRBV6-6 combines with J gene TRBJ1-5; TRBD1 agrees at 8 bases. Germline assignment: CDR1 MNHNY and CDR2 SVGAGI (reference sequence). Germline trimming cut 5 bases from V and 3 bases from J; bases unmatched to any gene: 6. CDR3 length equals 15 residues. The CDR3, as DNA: TGTGCCAGCAGTCCCGGGACAGGAAACAATCAGCCCCAGCATTTT. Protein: CASSPGTGNNQPQHF.

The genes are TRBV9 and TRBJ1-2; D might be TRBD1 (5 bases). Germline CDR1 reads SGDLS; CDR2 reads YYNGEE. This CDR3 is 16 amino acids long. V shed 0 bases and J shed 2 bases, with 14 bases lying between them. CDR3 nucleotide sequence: TGTGCCAGCAGCGTAGCTCAGACAGCCGGGAACTATGGCTACACCTTC. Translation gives CASSVAQTAGNYGYTF.

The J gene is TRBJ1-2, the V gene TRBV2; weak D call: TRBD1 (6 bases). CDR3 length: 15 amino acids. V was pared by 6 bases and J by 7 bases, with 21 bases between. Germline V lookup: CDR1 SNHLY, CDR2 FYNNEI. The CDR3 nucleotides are TGTGCCAGCAGCGCCTGGGAGGGGCAGGGGACTGGCTACACCTTC. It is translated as CASSAWEGQGTGYTF.

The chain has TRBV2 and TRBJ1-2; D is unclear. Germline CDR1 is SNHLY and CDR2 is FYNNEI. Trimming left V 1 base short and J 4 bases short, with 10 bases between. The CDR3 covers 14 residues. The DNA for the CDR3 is TGTGCCAGCAGTGAAGGGCGGCAAGGCTATGGCTACACCTTC. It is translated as CASSEGRQGYGYTF.

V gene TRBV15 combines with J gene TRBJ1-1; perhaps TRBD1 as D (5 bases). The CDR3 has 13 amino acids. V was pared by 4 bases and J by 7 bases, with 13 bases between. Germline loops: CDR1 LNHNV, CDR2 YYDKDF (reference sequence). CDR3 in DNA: TGTGCCACCAGCACCCCAACCGGGGGTGAAGCTTTCTTT. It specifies CATSTPTGGEAFF.

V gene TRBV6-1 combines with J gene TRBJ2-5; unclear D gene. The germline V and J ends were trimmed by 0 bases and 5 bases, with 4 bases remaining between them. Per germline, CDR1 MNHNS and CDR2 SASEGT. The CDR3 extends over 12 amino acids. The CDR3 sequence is CASSEAQETQYF. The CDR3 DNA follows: TGTGCCAGCAGTGAAGCTCAGGAGACCCAGTACTTC.

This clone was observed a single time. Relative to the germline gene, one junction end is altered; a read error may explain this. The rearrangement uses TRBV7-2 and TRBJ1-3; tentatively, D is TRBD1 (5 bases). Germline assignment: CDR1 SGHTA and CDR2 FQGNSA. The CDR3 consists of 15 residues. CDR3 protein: CASSLAGATGNTIYF. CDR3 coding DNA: TGTGCCAGCAGCCTAGCTGGGGCAACTGGAAACACCATATATTTT.

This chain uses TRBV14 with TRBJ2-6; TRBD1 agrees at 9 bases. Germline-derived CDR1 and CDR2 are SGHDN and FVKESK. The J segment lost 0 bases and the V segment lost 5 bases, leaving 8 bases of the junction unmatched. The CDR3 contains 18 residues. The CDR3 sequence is CASSSGQGLFSGANVLTF. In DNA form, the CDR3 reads TGTGCCAGCAGCTCCGGACAGGGGCTTTTCTCTGGGGCCAACGTCCTGACTTTC.

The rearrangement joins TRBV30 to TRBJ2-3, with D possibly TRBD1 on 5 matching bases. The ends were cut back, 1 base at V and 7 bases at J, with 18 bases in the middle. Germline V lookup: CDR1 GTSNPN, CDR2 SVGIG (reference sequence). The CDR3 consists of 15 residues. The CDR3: CAWSGGREGFNTQYF. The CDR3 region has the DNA TGTGCCTGGAGTGGAGGCAGGGAAGGTTTTAATACGCAGTATTTT. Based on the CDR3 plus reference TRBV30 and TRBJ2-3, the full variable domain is SQTIHQWPATLVQPVGSPLSLECTVEGTSNPNLYWYRQAAGRGLQLLFYSVGIGQISSEVPQNLSASRPQDRQFILSSKKLLLSDSGFYLCAWSGGREGFNTQYFGPGTRLTVL.

CDR3 region: CASSLAGPYYGYTF. DNA of the CDR3: TGTGCCAGCAGCTTAGCGGGCCCTTACTATGGCTACACCTTC. The chain combines TRBV7-2 with TRBJ1-2; no reliable D call. V shed 0 bases and J shed 3 bases, with 8 bases lying between them. Germline V gives CDR1 SGHTA, CDR2 FQGNSA. CDR3 length: 14 residues.

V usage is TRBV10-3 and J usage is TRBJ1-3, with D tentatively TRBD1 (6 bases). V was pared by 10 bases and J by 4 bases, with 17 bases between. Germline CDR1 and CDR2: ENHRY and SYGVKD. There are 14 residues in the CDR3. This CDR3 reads CATHHLDRGNTIYF. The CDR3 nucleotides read TGTGCCACCCACCACCTCGACAGGGGAAACACCATATATTTT.

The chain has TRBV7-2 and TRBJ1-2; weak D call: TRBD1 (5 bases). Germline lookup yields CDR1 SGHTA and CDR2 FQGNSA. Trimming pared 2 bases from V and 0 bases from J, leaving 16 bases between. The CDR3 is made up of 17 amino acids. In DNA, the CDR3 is TGTGCCAGCAGCTTAATCGCAGGGATCTATGCTAACTATGGCTACACCTTC. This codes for CASSLIAGIYANYGYTF.

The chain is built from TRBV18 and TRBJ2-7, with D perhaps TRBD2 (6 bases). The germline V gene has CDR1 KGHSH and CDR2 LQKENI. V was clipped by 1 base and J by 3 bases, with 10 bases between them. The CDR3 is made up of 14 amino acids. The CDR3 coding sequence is TGTGCCAGCTCACCACGGCAGGGAGGCTACGAGCAGTACTTC. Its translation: CASSPRQGGYEQYF.

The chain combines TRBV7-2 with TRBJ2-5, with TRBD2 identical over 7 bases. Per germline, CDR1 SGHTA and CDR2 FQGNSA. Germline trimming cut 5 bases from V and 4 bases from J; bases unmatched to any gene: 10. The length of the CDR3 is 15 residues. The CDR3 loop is CASSPPGGVGETQYF. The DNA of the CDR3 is TGTGCCAGCAGCCCCCCTGGGGGGGTCGGAGAGACCCAGTACTTC.

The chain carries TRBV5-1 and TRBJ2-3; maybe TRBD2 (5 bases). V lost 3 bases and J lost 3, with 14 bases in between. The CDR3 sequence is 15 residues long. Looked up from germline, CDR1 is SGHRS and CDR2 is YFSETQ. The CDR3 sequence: CASSYLVGSTDTQYF. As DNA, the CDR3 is TGCGCCAGCAGCTACCTCGTGGGGAGTACAGATACGCAGTATTTT.

The CDR3: CASSEPQGGSPYEQYF. DNA of the CDR3: TGTGCCAGCAGTGAACCCCAGGGGGGAAGCCCCTACGAGCAGTACTTC. This chain uses TRBV2 with TRBJ2-7; D is perhaps TRBD1 (7 bases). The CDR3 is 16 residues long. Germline-derived CDR1 and CDR2 are SNHLY and FYNNEI. Trimming pared 2 bases from V and 2 bases from J, leaving 16 bases between.

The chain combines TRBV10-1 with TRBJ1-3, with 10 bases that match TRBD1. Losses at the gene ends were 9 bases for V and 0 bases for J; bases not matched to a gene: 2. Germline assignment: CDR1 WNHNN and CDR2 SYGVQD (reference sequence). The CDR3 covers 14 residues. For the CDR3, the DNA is TGCGCCAGGGGGACAGGGGACTCTGGAAACACCATATATTTT. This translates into CARGTGDSGNTIYF.

DNA for the CDR3: TGTGCCAGCAGCCCCAGGACATTCAGTGCCTACAATGAGCAGTTCTTC. Its protein is CASSPRTFSAYNEQFF. The chain is built from TRBV9 and TRBJ2-1; D possibly corresponds to TRBD1 (5 bases). The V gene's germline CDR1 is SGDLS and CDR2 YYNGEE. The CDR3 has 16 residues. The germline V and J ends were trimmed by 4 bases and 2 bases, with 16 bases remaining between them.

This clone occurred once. The DNA of the CDR3 is TGTGCCAGCAGATCCACGGGGGGCAAATACAATGAGCAGTTCTTC. Amino acids: CASRSTGGKYNEQFF. J is TRBJ2-1 and V is TRBV6-5; possibly TRBD2 for D (7 bases). Germline V gives CDR1 MNHEY, CDR2 SVGAGI. CDR3 size: 15 residues. The V end lost 6 bases, the J end lost 4 bases, and 16 bases lay between the germline ends.

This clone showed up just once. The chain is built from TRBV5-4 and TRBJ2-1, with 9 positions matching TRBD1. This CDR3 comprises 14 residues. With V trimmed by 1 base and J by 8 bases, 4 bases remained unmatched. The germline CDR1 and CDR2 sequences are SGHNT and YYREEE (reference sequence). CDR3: CASSLKDRGDEQFF. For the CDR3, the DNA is TGTGCCAGCAGCTTGAAAGACAGGGGGGATGAGCAGTTCTTC.

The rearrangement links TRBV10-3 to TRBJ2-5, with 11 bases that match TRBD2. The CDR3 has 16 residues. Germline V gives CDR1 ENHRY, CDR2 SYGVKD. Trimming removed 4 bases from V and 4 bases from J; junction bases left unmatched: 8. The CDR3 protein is CAISVLDSGGGETQYF. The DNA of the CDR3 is TGTGCCATCAGTGTCCTAGATAGCGGGGGGGGAGAGACCCAGTACTTC.

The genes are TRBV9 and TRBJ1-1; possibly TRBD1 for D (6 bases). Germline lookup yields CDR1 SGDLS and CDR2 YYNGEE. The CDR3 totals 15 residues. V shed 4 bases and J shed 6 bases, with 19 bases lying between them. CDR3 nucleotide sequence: TGTGCCAGCAGCCCTAGAATGACAGGTGACGCTGAAGCTTTCTTT. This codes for CASSPRMTGDAEAFF.

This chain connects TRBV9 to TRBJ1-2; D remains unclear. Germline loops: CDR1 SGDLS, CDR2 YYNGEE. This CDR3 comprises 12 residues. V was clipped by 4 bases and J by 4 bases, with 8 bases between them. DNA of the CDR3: TGTGCCAGCAGCTCCCAGGCCTATGGCTACACCTTC. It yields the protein CASSSQAYGYTF.

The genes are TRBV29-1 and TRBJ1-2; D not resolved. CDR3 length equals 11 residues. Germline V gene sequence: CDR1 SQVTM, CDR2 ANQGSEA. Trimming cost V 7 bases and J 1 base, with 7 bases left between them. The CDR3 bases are TGCAGCGCGGGTTTTAACTATGGCTACACCTTC. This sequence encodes CSAGFNYGYTF.

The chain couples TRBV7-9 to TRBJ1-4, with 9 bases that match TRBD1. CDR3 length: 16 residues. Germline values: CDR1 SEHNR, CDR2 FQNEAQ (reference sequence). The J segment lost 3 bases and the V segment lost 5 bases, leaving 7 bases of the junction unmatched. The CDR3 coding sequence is TGTGCCAGCAGCATCGCGACAGGGGGACCTAATGAAAAACTGTTTTTT. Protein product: CASSIATGGPNEKLFF.

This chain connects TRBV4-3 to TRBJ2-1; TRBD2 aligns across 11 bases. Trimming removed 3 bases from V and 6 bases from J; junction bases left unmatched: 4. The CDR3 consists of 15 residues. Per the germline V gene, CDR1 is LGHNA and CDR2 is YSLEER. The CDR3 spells CASSHLAGGGNEQFF. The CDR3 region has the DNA TGCGCCAGCAGCCATCTAGCGGGGGGAGGCAATGAGCAGTTCTTC.

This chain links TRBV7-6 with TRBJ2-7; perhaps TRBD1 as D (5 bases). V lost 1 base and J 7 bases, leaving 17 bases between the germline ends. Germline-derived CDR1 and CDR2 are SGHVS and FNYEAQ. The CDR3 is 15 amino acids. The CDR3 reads CASSLVGRAFKEQYF. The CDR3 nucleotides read TGTGCCAGCAGCTTAGTCGGCAGGGCCTTTAAAGAGCAGTACTTC. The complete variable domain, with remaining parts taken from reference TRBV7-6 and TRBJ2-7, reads GAGVSQSPRYKVTKRGQDVALRCDPISGHVSLYWYRQALGQGPEFLTYFNYEAQQDKSGLPNDRFSAERPEGSISTLTIQRTEQRDSAMYRCASSLVGRAFKEQYFGPGTRLTVT.

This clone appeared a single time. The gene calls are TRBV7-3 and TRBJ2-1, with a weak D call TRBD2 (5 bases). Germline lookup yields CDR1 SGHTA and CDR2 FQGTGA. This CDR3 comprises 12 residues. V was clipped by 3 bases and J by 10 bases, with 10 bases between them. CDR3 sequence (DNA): TGTGCCAGCAGCTTTATCGGCGGGGAGCAGTTCTTC. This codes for CASSFIGGEQFF.